This TCR beta chain came from a study of immune characteristics of hereditary and idiopathic chronic pancreatitis. Overall study findings and caveats: Hereditary versus idiopathic pancreatitis showed different Vbeta-Jbeta usage, including TRBV10, TRBV19, TRBV23, TRBV5.

Patients having total pancreatectomy with islet autotransplantation provided the chronic pancreatitis pancreas tissue. Included chronic pancreatitis patients had no known history of diabetes. Trimming shortened V by 5 bases and J by 5 bases, and 19 bases separated the two germline ends. Germline assignment: CDR1 LGHDT and CDR2 YNNKEL (reference sequence). This CDR3 region has 17 residues. Notes on this clone: Its cognate antigen is unknown.

Sequencing used immunoSEQ multiplex PCR; TCRdb keeps in-frame clones, though not all of them. Of some 1,500 clones listed, under 75% are singletons. The TCR comes from a human donor with chronic pancreatitis. The genes are TRBV3-1 (or the pseudogene TRBV3-2) and TRBJ1-6; D is uncertain. The specimen sequenced was pancreas tissue with hereditary chronic pancreatitis. CDR3 nucleotide sequence: TGTGCCAGCAGCATTGAGAGTCCCATCATACATAATTCACCCCTCCACTTT. Encoded protein: CASSIESPIIHNSPLHF.